The 27 T cell receptor beta chains below all came from one sample that was sequenced in a study of blood T cell repertoires in COVID-19. Profiling relied on immunoSEQ multiplex PCR, and the TCRdb table lists in-frame clones only, not all of them. Of about 140,000 clones in the sample, 87% were seen once. The specimen sequenced was peripheral blood. All receptors come from a human donor in a cohort sampled during active COVID-19.

The sample holds one count of this clone. Germline is not matched at one junction end, which may reflect a read error. The V call is TRBV28, the J call TRBJ1-2; 10 bases fit TRBD1. CDR3 length equals 12 residues. Germline CDR1 MDHEN, CDR2 SYDVKM. The CDR3 reads CGTGVFGYGYTF. Written as DNA, the CDR3 is TGCGGGACAGGGGTATTTGGCTATGGCTACACCTTC.

CDR3 coding DNA: TGTGCCAGCAGCTCCAGACTAGCGGGGGGACACAATGAGCAGTTCTTC. Protein sequence: CASSSRLAGGHNEQFF. The J gene is TRBJ2-1, the V gene TRBV13; 13 bases agree with TRBD2. The V gene's germline CDR1 is PRHDT and CDR2 FYEKMQ (reference sequence). The V segment lost 4 bases and the J segment 5 bases; nucleotides outside the gene matches: 5. This CDR3 has 16 amino acids.

CDR3 amino acids: CASSLFDFKEQYF. CDR3 coding DNA: TGTGCCAGCAGCTTATTCGACTTTAAGGAGCAGTACTTC. The V gene is TRBV13, the J gene TRBJ2-7, with D unclear. Trimming cost V 2 bases and J 7 bases, with 12 bases left between them. The CDR3 has 13 amino acids. Germline V gene lookup returns CDR1 PRHDT and CDR2 FYEKMQ (reference sequence).

In this sample, this clone turned up once. The chain uses TRBV18 and TRBJ1-1; possibly TRBD1 for D (5 bases). The CDR3 is made up of 16 amino acids. The germline V gene has CDR1 KGHSH and CDR2 LQKENI. V lost 3 bases, J lost 1 base, and 15 bases lay in between. The CDR3 loop reads CASSPRAEPKNTEAFF. The CDR3 region has the DNA TGTGCCAGCTCACCCAGGGCAGAACCAAAGAACACTGAAGCTTTCTTT.

This chain uses TRBV5-6 with TRBJ2-7; 11 bases agree with TRBD2. With 4 bases clipped from V and 2 bases from J, the junction kept 5 bases outside the gene matches. CDR1 and CDR2 from the germline V gene are SGHDT and YYEEEE. The CDR3 is 15 residues long. The CDR3 is CASSVGLADAYEQYF. CDR3 sequence (DNA): TGTGCCAGCAGCGTGGGACTAGCGGACGCCTACGAGCAGTACTTC.

The rearrangement uses TRBV15 and TRBJ2-6, with D tentatively TRBD2 (5 bases). The germline V gene encodes CDR1 LNHNV and CDR2 YYDKDF (reference sequence). The CDR3 is 16 residues long. The ends were cut back, 4 bases at V and 1 base at J, with 11 bases in the middle. The chain's CDR3 is CATSTGVSSGANVLTF. CDR3 bases: TGTGCCACCAGCACCGGGGTATCTTCTGGGGCCAACGTCCTGACTTTC.

The chain links TRBV28 to TRBJ1-3, with TRBD1 as a possible D gene (5 bases). Germline lookup yields CDR1 MDHEN and CDR2 SYDVKM. This CDR3 contains 15 residues. V was pared by 6 bases and J by 2 bases, with 14 bases between. CDR3 nucleotide sequence: TGTGCCAGCAGCCCTCCGCGGGGGGCTGGAAACACCATATATTTT. It codes for CASSPPRGAGNTIYF.

V is TRBV3-1 (or the pseudogene TRBV3-2) and J is TRBJ2-2, with a tentative D call TRBD2 (6 bases). CDR1 and CDR2 (germline): LGHDT, YNNKEL (reference sequence). V was pared by 7 bases and J by 6 bases, with 18 bases between. The CDR3 is 15 amino acids. The CDR3 region is CASKAPRRGAGELFF. CDR3 coding DNA: TGTGCCAGCAAGGCCCCGCGGCGGGGCGCCGGGGAGCTGTTTTTT.

This clone was found once. This rearrangement joins TRBV5-1 to TRBJ2-7; TRBD2 matches at 14 bases. Germline values: CDR1 SGHRS, CDR2 YFSETQ. The CDR3 runs 16 residues. Unmatched junction bases numbered 2, after V lost 3 bases and J lost 0 bases. The CDR3 bases are TGCGCCAGCAGCTCGGGACTAGCGGGAGTCTCCTACGAGCAGTACTTC. Its translation: CASSSGLAGVSYEQYF.

Written as DNA, the CDR3 is TGTGCCAGCAGCTTAGTTTTAGCGGGGACAGTCTACGAGCAGTACTTC. Protein: CASSLVLAGTVYEQYF. The rearrangement joins TRBV11-3 to TRBJ2-7; perhaps TRBD2 as D (8 bases). The CDR3 is 16 residues long. V shed 1 base and J shed 3 bases, with 16 bases lying between them. CDR1 SGHNT and CDR2 YENEEA come from the germline V gene. The complete variable domain, with remaining parts taken from reference TRBV11-3 and TRBJ2-7, reads EAGVVQSPRYKIIEKKQPVAFWCNPISGHNTLYWYLQNLGQGPELLIRYENEEAVDDSQLPKDRFSAERLKGVDSTLKIQPAELGDSAVYLCASSLVLAGTVYEQYFGPGTRLTVT.

The rearrangement uses TRBV30 and TRBJ1-4; TRBD1 matches at 9 bases. J gave up 1 base and V 4 bases, and 7 bases lay outside the gene matches. The CDR3 length is 16 residues. Germline assignment: CDR1 GTSNPN and CDR2 SVGIG (reference sequence). CDR3 amino acids: CAWTRTGDLTNEKLFF. As DNA, the CDR3 is TGTGCCTGGACCCGGACAGGGGACTTAACTAATGAAAAACTGTTTTTT.

The chain combines TRBV7-8 with TRBJ2-1; weak D call: TRBD2 (6 bases). The CDR3 contains 16 residues. Looked up from germline, CDR1 is SGHVS and CDR2 is FQNEAQ. V was clipped by 5 bases and J by 2 bases, with 16 bases between them. The chain's CDR3 is CASSPRRLGAYNEQFF. CDR3 sequence (DNA): TGTGCCAGCAGCCCACGTCGACTAGGGGCCTACAATGAGCAGTTCTTC.

The chain is built from TRBV6-5 and TRBJ1-1, with TRBD1 matching over 9 bases. The V gene end was trimmed by 0 bases and the J gene end by 7 bases; junction bases not matched to a gene: 3. Germline V gene sequence: CDR1 MNHEY, CDR2 SVGAGI. The CDR3 has 14 amino acids. CDR3 sequence reads: CASSYSTGGLEAFF. For the CDR3, the DNA is TGTGCCAGCAGTTACTCGACAGGGGGACTTGAAGCTTTCTTT.

This clone has only one observation. This chain links TRBV7-2 with TRBJ2-5; 11 bases match TRBD2. The CDR3 covers 17 residues. V lost 2 bases, J lost 5 bases, and 10 bases stayed unmatched. The germline gives CDR1 SGHTA, CDR2 FQGNSA. The CDR3 coding sequence is TGTGCCAGCAGCTTAAACGGAGTAGCGGGGGGGCTGGAGACCCAGTACTTC. Amino acid sequence: CASSLNGVAGGLETQYF. Full variable domain (missing parts from reference TRBV7-2 and TRBJ2-5): GAGVSQSPSNKVTEKGKDVELRCDPISGHTALYWYRQSLGQGLEFLIYFQGNSAPDKSGLPSDRFSAERTGGSVSTLTIQRTQQEDSAVYLCASSLNGVAGGLETQYFGPGTRLLVL.

The V gene is TRBV28, the J gene TRBJ1-3; D is ambiguous. Germline CDR1 is MDHEN and CDR2 is SYDVKM. The CDR3 consists of 14 residues. V was cut by 2 bases and J by 3 bases, with 8 bases left in between. CDR3 protein: CASSLVRIGNTIYF. In nucleotides, the CDR3 is TGTGCCAGCAGTTTAGTCAGAATTGGAAACACCATATATTTT.

The chain employs TRBV5-4 and TRBJ2-5; TRBD1 might be the D (5 bases). Germline CDR1 SGHNT, CDR2 YYREEE (reference sequence). V was shortened by 0 bases and J by 3 bases, with 6 bases between the two germline ends. The CDR3 loop spans 13 amino acids. As DNA, the CDR3 is TGTGCCAGCAGCTTGGGCAGGGAAGAGACCCAGTACTTC. Translated: CASSLGREETQYF.

The chain couples TRBV3-1 (or the pseudogene TRBV3-2) to TRBJ2-3; perhaps TRBD1 as D (6 bases). Germline CDR1 LGHDT, CDR2 YNNKEL (reference sequence). The CDR3 contains 15 residues. V dropped 3 bases and J dropped 2 bases, with 12 bases sitting between them. In DNA, the CDR3 is TGTGCCAGCAGCCATTTGGGGGCCCTCACAGATACGCAGTATTTT. It codes for CASSHLGALTDTQYF.

The chain carries TRBV24-1 and TRBJ2-3; possible D gene TRBD1, 6 bases. The CDR3 is made up of 15 amino acids. The ends were cut back, 4 bases at V and 8 bases at J, with 18 bases in the middle. Germline-derived CDR1 and CDR2 are KGHDR and SFDVKD. The CDR3 spells CATSEFPGQSSTQYF. The DNA for the CDR3 is TGTGCCACCAGTGAGTTCCCGGGACAATCTTCTACGCAGTATTTT.

The CDR3 bases are TGTGCAAGTCGCCCTATCTTGCCGCGCCGGGGAGCTGTTTTT. As protein: CASRPILPRRGAVF. This chain links TRBV12-2 with TRBJ2-2; the D call TRBD2 from the table was never checked on the DNA. TRBV12-2 represents a pseudogene. This CDR3 spans 14 amino acids.

This chain connects TRBV27 to TRBJ2-7; TRBD2 is a possible D gene (6 bases). Trimming shortened V by 5 bases and J by 5 bases, and 16 bases separated the two germline ends. The CDR3 sequence is 14 residues long. Germline assignment: CDR1 MNHEY and CDR2 SMNVEV (reference sequence). For the CDR3, the DNA is TGTGCCAGCAGTCCGCGGGGACCGGTGGACGAGCAGTACTTC. Its protein product is CASSPRGPVDEQYF.

The sample holds a few counts of this clone. The rearrangement joins TRBV5-5 to TRBJ1-5; D is possibly TRBD1 (5 bases). V lost 4 bases and J 4 bases, leaving 9 bases between the germline ends. CDR1 SGHKS and CDR2 YYEKEE come from the germline V gene (reference sequence). The CDR3 has 13 residues. The CDR3 nucleotides read TGTGCCAGCAGCACGGGGGATAATCAGCCCCAGCATTTT. Protein: CASSTGDNQPQHF.

The chain employs TRBV18 and TRBJ2-5, with TRBD2 matching 7 bases. Germline V gives CDR1 KGHSH, CDR2 LQKENI. The CDR3 spans 16 residues. Losses at the gene ends were 7 bases for V and 2 bases for J; bases not matched to a gene: 13. As DNA, the CDR3 is TGTGCCAGCTTCAAAGGGGCACTAGCGAATCAAGAGACCCAGTACTTC. The encoded protein is CASFKGALANQETQYF.

The rearrangement links TRBV3-1 (or the pseudogene TRBV3-2) to TRBJ2-1; 8 bases fit TRBD2. This CDR3 has 17 residues. The V gene end was trimmed by 1 base and the J gene end by 4 bases; junction bases not matched to a gene: 9. CDR1 is LGHDT, CDR2 YNNKEL, per germline (reference sequence). CDR3 residues: CASSQALTSGLYNEQFF. CDR3 DNA sequence: TGTGCCAGCAGCCAAGCCCTCACTAGCGGACTATACAATGAGCAGTTCTTC.

The chain joins TRBV6-6 to TRBJ1-1, with TRBD1 as a possible D gene (5 bases). This CDR3 has 16 residues. V shed 0 bases and J shed 1 base, with 12 bases lying between them. Germline assignment: CDR1 MNHNY and CDR2 SVGAGI (reference sequence). CDR3 DNA sequence: TGTGCCAGCAGTTACTCGGGGGGACGGTCGAACACTGAAGCTTTCTTT. Residues: CASSYSGGRSNTEAFF.

This rearrangement joins TRBV19 to TRBJ2-2; 7 bases match TRBD1. CDR1 LNHDA and CDR2 SQIVND come from the germline V gene (reference sequence). The CDR3 totals 14 residues. V dropped 9 bases and J dropped 5; count of bases not matched to a gene: 9. CDR3 sequence (DNA): TGTGCCAGCACACCGGGACAGACTACCGGGGAGCTGTTTTTT. It specifies CASTPGQTTGELFF. Full variable domain (outside the CDR3, taken from reference TRBV19 and TRBJ2-2): DGGITQSPKYLFRKEGQNVTLSCEQNLNHDAMYWYRQDPGQGLRLIYYSQIVNDFQKGDIAEGYSVSREKKESFPLTVTSAQKNPTAFYLCASTPGQTTGELFFGEGSRLTVL.

This rearrangement joins TRBV30 to TRBJ1-5; a possible D gene is TRBD1 (5 bases). V shed 0 bases and J shed 1 base, with 22 bases lying between them. CDR3 size: 19 residues. Looked up from germline, CDR1 is GTSNPN and CDR2 is SVGIG (reference sequence). The CDR3 coding sequence is TGTGCCTGGAGTGTACGGTTTGGGGGGTCCGGGGCGAGCAATCAGCCCCAGCATTTT. Protein: CAWSVRFGGSGASNQPQHF.

This chain links TRBV6-2 or TRBV6-3 with TRBJ1-5; 9 bases fit TRBD1. CDR3 length: 19 residues. CDR1 MNHEY and CDR2 SVGEGT come from the germline V gene. Losses at the gene ends were 5 bases for V and 2 bases for J; bases not matched to a gene: 16. Written as DNA, the CDR3 is TGTGCCAGCAGTAGCCTCCGGGACAGGGCGGGGGAAGGCAATCAGCCCCAGCATTTT. Protein: CASSSLRDRAGEGNQPQHF.